Listed here are 18 T cell receptor beta chains from one sample, sequenced in a study of glioma-infiltrating T cells after dendritic cell vaccination. Documented time point: after dendritic cell vaccination, including at tumor progression/relapse. Repertoires were generated with immunoSEQ multiplex PCR, while TCRdb's copy carries only in-frame clones and drops some. The table has approximately 93,000 clones, 85% seen once; the top ten hold 8.5%. The sample in question was blood, obtained after dendritic cell vaccination. Receptor source: a human donor with glioblastoma.

V usage is TRBV10-3 and J usage is TRBJ2-1; 7 nucleotides line up with TRBD2. After removal of 0 bases from V and 5 bases from J, the junction contained 4 bases not matched to a gene. The CDR3 is made up of 15 amino acids. Germline CDR1 and CDR2: ENHRY and SYGVKD. CDR3 DNA: TGTGCCATCAGTGAGTCGAATAGCGGGCACAATGAGCAGTTCTTC. It specifies CAISESNSGHNEQFF.

The chain has TRBV29-1 and TRBJ2-3; 11 nucleotides line up with TRBD2. The CDR3 spans 15 residues. Per the germline V gene, CDR1 is SQVTM and CDR2 is ANQGSEA. The V gene end was trimmed by 6 bases and the J gene end by 4 bases; junction bases not matched to a gene: 9. As DNA, the CDR3 is TGCAGCGTGGCGCTTAGCGGGGGGGCGGCAGATACGCAGTATTTT. The encoded protein is CSVALSGGAADTQYF.

This rearrangement joins TRBV2 to TRBJ2-7; 7 bases agree with TRBD2. The germline CDR1 and CDR2 sequences are SNHLY and FYNNEI. V lost 7 bases, J lost 2 bases, and 5 bases stayed unmatched. The CDR3 is 13 amino acids. The CDR3 sequence: CASTGGSAYEQYF. CDR3 bases: TGTGCCAGCACGGGAGGAAGCGCCTACGAGCAGTACTTC.

The rearrangement uses TRBV4-1 and TRBJ1-1, with 8 positions matching TRBD1. The CDR3 loop spans 15 amino acids. Germline V gene data show CDR1 as MGHRA and CDR2 as YSYEKL. V was clipped by 1 base and J by 1 base; unmatched bases: 2. Here the CDR3 DNA reads TGCGCCAGCAGCCAAGCCGGGACAGGGAACACTGAAGCTTTCTTT. Translation: CASSQAGTGNTEAFF.

The CDR3 loop reads CAWSAGLSNQPQHF. CDR3 sequence (DNA): TGTGCCTGGAGTGCGGGGTTGAGCAATCAGCCCCAGCATTTT. The chain carries TRBV30 and TRBJ1-5; D gene uncertain. The V end lost 1 base, the J end lost 1 base, and 8 bases lay between the germline ends. In germline, CDR1 is GTSNPN, CDR2 SVGIG (reference sequence). This CDR3 is 14 amino acids long.

This chain uses TRBV7-2 with TRBJ1-5; D unresolved. V was clipped by 1 base and J by 5 bases, with 12 bases between them. The CDR3 is 15 amino acids. Germline CDR1 SGHTA, CDR2 FQGNSA. In nucleotides, the CDR3 is TGTGCCAGCAGCTTAGTGGGCCGCGTTTATCAGCCCCAGCATTTT. It translates to CASSLVGRVYQPQHF. Full variable domain (missing parts from reference TRBV7-2 and TRBJ1-5): GAGVSQSPSNKVTEKGKDVELRCDPISGHTALYWYRQSLGQGLEFLIYFQGNSAPDKSGLPSDRFSAERTGGSVSTLTIQRTQQEDSAVYLCASSLVGRVYQPQHFGDGTRLSIL.

As to this clone: This sample includes further DNA sequences coding for the same CDR3. The chain carries TRBV5-1 and TRBJ1-5; no reliable D call. This CDR3 is 14 amino acids long. CDR1 and CDR2 from the germline V gene are SGHRS and YFSETQ. V dropped 0 bases and J dropped 2 bases, with 6 bases sitting between them. The CDR3 bases are TGCGCCAGCAGCTTGGGGGCTGGCAATCAGCCCCAGCATTTT. This encodes CASSLGAGNQPQHF. The full variable domain, rest sourced from reference TRBV5-1 and TRBJ1-5, is KAGVTQTPRYLIKTRGQQVTLSCSPISGHRSVSWYQQTPGQGLQFLFEYFSETQRNKGNFPGRFSGRQFSNSRSEMNVSTLELGDSALYLCASSLGAGNQPQHFGDGTRLSIL.

This chain uses TRBV7-3 with TRBJ1-1, with 7 bases fitting TRBD1. From germline, CDR1 is SGHTA and CDR2 FQGTGA. This CDR3 spans 14 amino acids. J lost 1 base, V lost 5 bases, and 4 bases had no gene match. This CDR3 reads CASSPGQENTEAFF. In DNA form, the CDR3 reads TGTGCCAGCAGCCCAGGACAGGAGAACACTGAAGCTTTCTTT. Filled out from reference TRBV7-3 and TRBJ1-1, the complete variable domain reads GAGVSQTPSNKVTEKGKYVELRCDPISGHTALYWYRQSLGQGPEFLIYFQGTGAADDSGLPNDRFFAVRPEGSVSTLKIQRTERGDSAVYLCASSPGQENTEAFFGQGTRLTVV.

This chain uses TRBV5-1 with TRBJ2-7; D possibly corresponds to TRBD1 (7 bases). This CDR3 spans 15 amino acids. Germline values: CDR1 SGHRS, CDR2 YFSETQ. V gave up 6 bases and J gave up 2 bases, with 18 bases separating them. The CDR3 reads CASTPGGTATYEQYF. Here the CDR3 DNA reads TGCGCCAGCACCCCTGGGGGGACAGCCACCTACGAGCAGTACTTC.

The chain couples TRBV9 to TRBJ1-2; D is ambiguous. Germline CDR1 is SGDLS and CDR2 is YYNGEE. There are 16 residues in the CDR3. V was pared by 0 bases and J by 4 bases, with 16 bases between. The CDR3 sequence is CASSVGPGGNFYGYTF. Here the CDR3 DNA reads TGTGCCAGCAGCGTAGGCCCGGGAGGAAATTTCTATGGCTACACCTTC.

The J gene is TRBJ2-7, the V gene TRBV28; 9 bases align to TRBD2. Germline V gene lookup returns CDR1 MDHEN and CDR2 SYDVKM. CDR3 length: 16 amino acids. V shed 3 bases and J 1 base; nucleotides not matched to a gene: 7. Written as DNA, the CDR3 is TGTGCCAGCAGTTTTCATCTAGCGGGACTGTCCTACGAGCAGTACTTC. Translated, it gives CASSFHLAGLSYEQYF.

The chain joins TRBV5-6 to TRBJ2-5, with 9 bases that match TRBD1. Germline CDR1 and CDR2: SGHDT and YYEEEE. The CDR3 runs to 17 residues. J gave up 1 base and V 3 bases, and 10 bases lay outside the gene matches. The CDR3 DNA sequence: TGTGCCAGCAGCTACACCGGACAGGGGCCCTCCCAAGAGACCCAGTACTTC. This gives the protein CASSYTGQGPSQETQYF.

This clone is termed medium-sized. The V call is TRBV4-3, the J call TRBJ1-2; the D gene is possibly TRBD1 (6 bases). V was trimmed by 0 bases and J by 8 bases, leaving 16 bases between them. The CDR3 consists of 15 residues. Per the germline V gene, CDR1 is LGHNA and CDR2 is YSLEER. DNA of the CDR3: TGCGCCAGCAGCCAAGAGTTACAGGGAGTTAACGGCTACACCTTC. Translated: CASSQELQGVNGYTF.

The V and J genes are TRBV18 and TRBJ1-5, with a tentative D call TRBD1 (5 bases). The ends were cut back, 6 bases at V and 5 bases at J, with 14 bases in the middle. The CDR3 is 14 amino acids. Per germline, CDR1 KGHSH and CDR2 LQKENI. The CDR3 region is CASSPGGKDQPQHF. CDR3 bases: TGTGCCAGCTCGCCGGGGGGAAAGGATCAGCCCCAGCATTTT. Looking up the rest from reference TRBV18 and TRBJ1-5 gives the full variable domain: NAGVMQNPRHLVRRRGQEARLRCSPMKGHSHVYWYRQLPEEGLKFMVYLQKENIIDESGMPKERFSAEFPKEGPSILRIQQVVRGDSAAYFCASSPGGKDQPQHFGDGTRLSIL.

The chain couples TRBV6-4 to TRBJ2-1, with 12 bases matching TRBD1. Trimming took 0 bases from V and 7 from J; bases not matched to a gene: 4. Germline CDR1 reads MRHNA; CDR2 reads SNTAGT. The CDR3 sequence is 16 residues long. In DNA, the CDR3 is TGTGCCAGCAGTGACTCCGGGACAGGGGGCGGAAATGAGCAGTTCTTC. Translated: CASSDSGTGGGNEQFF.

The chain employs TRBV5-6 and TRBJ2-2; 11 positions match TRBD2. Germline-derived CDR1 and CDR2 are SGHDT and YYEEEE. The CDR3 runs 15 residues. With V trimmed by 1 base and J by 8 bases, 4 bases remained unmatched. CDR3 residues: CASSLWPSGRGELFF. The CDR3 DNA reads TGTGCCAGCAGCTTGTGGCCTAGCGGGAGGGGGGAGCTGTTTTTT.

The rearrangement uses TRBV11-2 and TRBJ1-4; D is ambiguous. Germline V lookup: CDR1 SGHAT, CDR2 FQNNGV. V was cut by 3 bases and J by 3 bases, with 5 bases left in between. This CDR3 spans 13 amino acids. CDR3 DNA: TGTGCCAGCAGCTTCGGGTCTAATGAAAAACTGTTTTTT. This sequence encodes CASSFGSNEKLFF.

This sequence joins TRBV5-1 and TRBJ2-7, with 10 bases matching TRBD1. This CDR3 has 17 amino acids. The J segment lost 3 bases and the V segment lost 5 bases, leaving 14 bases of the junction unmatched. From germline, CDR1 is SGHRS and CDR2 YFSETQ. The CDR3 here is CASRGRGGQGINYEQYF. DNA of the CDR3: TGCGCCAGCAGAGGAAGGGGGGGACAGGGGATCAACTACGAGCAGTACTTC.